This TCR beta chain was identified in a study of shared clonotypes between healthy human individuals. The length of the CDR3 is 15 residues. Germline CDR1 reads MDHEN; CDR2 reads SYDVKM. V lost 3 bases to trimming and J lost 8 bases; unmatched junction nucleotides: 9. For this clone: What it recognizes is unknown.

Original analysis: For the immunoSEQ data, sequences were junction-only without quality scores, so filtering differed. Clones were read by immunoSEQ multiplex PCR, and TCRdb kept only the in-frame ones, dropping some. D and trimming come from the DNA, and the V and J calls and clone size come from that table. The data hold hundreds of thousands of clones, with around four fifths observed a single time. Study observations and caveats: Across subsets, estimated richness was generally greater for naive than for memory populations. The generation probabilities recorded for non-shared clonotypes fell below those of clonotypes shared by all four donors.

From CD4+ cells came CD45RA+ naive and CD45RA-negative memory subsets. The chain uses TRBV28 and TRBJ2-1; TRBD2 matches 8 bases. The TCR was taken from a woman in her twenties or thirties in good health. Input material: memory CD4+ T cells sorted from blood. Subset defined: CD45RA-negative fraction. The CDR3 nucleotides are TGTGCCAGCAGTTTGTCCAGCGGGAGTTCAGATGAGCAGTTCTTC. This sequence encodes CASSLSSGSSDEQFF.